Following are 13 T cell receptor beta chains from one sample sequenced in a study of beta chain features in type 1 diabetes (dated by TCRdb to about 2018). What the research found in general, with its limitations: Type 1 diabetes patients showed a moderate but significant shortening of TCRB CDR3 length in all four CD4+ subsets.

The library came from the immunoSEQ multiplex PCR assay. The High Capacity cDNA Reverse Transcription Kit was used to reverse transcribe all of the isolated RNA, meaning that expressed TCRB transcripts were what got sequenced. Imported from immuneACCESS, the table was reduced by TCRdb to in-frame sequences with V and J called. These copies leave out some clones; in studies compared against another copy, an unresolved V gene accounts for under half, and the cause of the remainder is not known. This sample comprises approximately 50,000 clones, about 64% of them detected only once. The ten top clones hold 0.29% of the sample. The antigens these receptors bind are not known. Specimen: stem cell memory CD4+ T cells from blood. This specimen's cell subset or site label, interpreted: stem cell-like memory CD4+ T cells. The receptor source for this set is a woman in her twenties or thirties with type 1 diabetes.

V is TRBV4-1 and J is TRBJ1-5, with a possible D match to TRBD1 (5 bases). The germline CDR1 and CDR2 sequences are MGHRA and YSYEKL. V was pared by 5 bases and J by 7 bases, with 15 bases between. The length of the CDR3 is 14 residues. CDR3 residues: CASSIRAVGQPQHF. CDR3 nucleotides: TGCGCCAGCAGCATCAGGGCGGTTGGCCAGCCCCAGCATTTT.

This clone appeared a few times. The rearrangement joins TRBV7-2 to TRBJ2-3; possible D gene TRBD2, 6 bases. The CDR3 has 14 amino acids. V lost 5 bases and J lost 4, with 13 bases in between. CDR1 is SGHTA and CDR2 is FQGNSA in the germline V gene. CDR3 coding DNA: TGTGCCAGCAGCCGGGACTGGCGCCCAGATACGCAGTATTTT. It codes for CASSRDWRPDTQYF.

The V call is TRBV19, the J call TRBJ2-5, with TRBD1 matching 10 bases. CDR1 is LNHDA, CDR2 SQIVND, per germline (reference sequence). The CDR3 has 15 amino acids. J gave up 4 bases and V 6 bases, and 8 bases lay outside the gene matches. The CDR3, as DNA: TGTGCCAGTAGCTCGGGACAGGGGTGGTCAGAGACCCAGTACTTC. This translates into CASSSGQGWSETQYF.

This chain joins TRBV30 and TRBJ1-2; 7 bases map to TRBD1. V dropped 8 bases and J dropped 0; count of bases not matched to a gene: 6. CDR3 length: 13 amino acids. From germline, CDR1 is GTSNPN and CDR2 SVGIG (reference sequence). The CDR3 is CAGKTGANYGYTF. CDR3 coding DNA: TGTGCCGGCAAAACAGGGGCTAACTATGGCTACACCTTC.

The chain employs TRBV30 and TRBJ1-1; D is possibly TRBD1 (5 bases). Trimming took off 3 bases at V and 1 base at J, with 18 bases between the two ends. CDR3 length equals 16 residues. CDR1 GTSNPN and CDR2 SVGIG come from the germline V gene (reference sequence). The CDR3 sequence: CAWRPHTTGGNTEAFF. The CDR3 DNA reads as TGTGCCTGGAGACCTCACACTACAGGCGGGAACACTGAAGCTTTCTTT.

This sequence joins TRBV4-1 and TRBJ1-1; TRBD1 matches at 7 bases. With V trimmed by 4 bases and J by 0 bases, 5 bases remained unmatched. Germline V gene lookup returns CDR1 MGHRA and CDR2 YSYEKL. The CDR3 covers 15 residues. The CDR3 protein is CASSRYRGMNTEAFF. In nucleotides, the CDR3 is TGCGCCAGCAGCCGTTACAGGGGAATGAACACTGAAGCTTTCTTT.

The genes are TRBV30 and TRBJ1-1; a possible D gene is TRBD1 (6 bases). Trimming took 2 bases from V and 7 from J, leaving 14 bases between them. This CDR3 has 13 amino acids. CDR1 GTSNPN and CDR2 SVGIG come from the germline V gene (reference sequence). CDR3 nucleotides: TGTGCCTGGAGTTCCGGGGGGCGGATTGAAGCTTTCTTT. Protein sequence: CAWSSGGRIEAFF. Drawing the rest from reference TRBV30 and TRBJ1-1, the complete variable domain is SQTIHQWPATLVQPVGSPLSLECTVEGTSNPNLYWYRQAAGRGLQLLFYSVGIGQISSEVPQNLSASRPQDRQFILSSKKLLLSDSGFYLCAWSSGGRIEAFFGQGTRLTVV.

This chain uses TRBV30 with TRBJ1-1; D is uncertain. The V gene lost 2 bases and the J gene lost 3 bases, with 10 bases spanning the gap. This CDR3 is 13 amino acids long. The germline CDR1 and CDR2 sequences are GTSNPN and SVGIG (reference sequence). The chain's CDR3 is CAWSTVGYTEAFF. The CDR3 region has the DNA TGTGCCTGGAGTACCGTCGGGTACACTGAAGCTTTCTTT.

The CDR3 here is CASSAGQISYEQYF. The CDR3 bases are TGTGCCAGCAGCGCGGGACAGATCTCCTACGAGCAGTACTTC. This chain links TRBV9 with TRBJ2-7; 7 nucleotides match TRBD1. CDR3 length: 14 amino acids. The trim removed 3 bases at V and 0 bases at J, leaving 3 bases unmatched. CDR1 and CDR2 from the germline V gene are SGDLS and YYNGEE.

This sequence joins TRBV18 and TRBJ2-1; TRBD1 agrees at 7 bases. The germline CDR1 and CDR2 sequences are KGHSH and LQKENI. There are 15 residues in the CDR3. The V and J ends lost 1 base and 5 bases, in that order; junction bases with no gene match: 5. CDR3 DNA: TGTGCCAGCTCACCACGCGACAGGGAGCACAATGAGCAGTTCTTC. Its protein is CASSPRDREHNEQFF.

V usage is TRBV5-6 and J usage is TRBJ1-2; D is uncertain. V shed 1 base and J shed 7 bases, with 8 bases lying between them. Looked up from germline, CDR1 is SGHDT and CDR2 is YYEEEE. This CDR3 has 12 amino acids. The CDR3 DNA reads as TGTGCCAGCAGCTTGCGGGGAGGTGGCTACACCTTC. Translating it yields CASSLRGGGYTF.

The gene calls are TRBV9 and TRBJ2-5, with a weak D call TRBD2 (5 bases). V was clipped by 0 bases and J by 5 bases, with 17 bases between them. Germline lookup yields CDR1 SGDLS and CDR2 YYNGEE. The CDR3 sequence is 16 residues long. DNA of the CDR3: TGTGCCAGCAGCGTAGATCGGGGAGTACTTGTGGAGACCCAGTACTTC. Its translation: CASSVDRGVLVETQYF. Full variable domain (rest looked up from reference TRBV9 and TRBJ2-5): DSGVTQTPKHLITATGQRVTLRCSPRSGDLSVYWYQQSLDQGLQFLIQYYNGEERAKGNILERFSAQQFPDLHSELNLSSLELGDSALYFCASSVDRGVLVETQYFGPGTRLLVL.

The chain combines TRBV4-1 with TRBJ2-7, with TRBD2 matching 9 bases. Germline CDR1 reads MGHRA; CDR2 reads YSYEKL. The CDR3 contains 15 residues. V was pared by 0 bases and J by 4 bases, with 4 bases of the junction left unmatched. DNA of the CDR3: TGCGCCAGCAGCCAAGATGCTCTAGCGGGGTACGAGCAGTACTTC. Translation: CASSQDALAGYEQYF.